These 5 T cell receptor beta chains came from one sample sequenced in a study of CD8 T cell repertoires and HIV-1 epitope variants. The antigens for these receptors are not known. Profiled with immunoSEQ multiplex PCR; TCRdb holds only in-frame clones, not every one. Of several thousand clones in the sample, roughly 69% were seen once. Sequencing input: cultured CD8+ T cells derived from PBMCs. Receptors originate from a male donor with HIV.

The CDR3 nucleotides are TGTGCCAGCAGCCTCACCCCACAAGAGACCCAGTACTTC. It translates to CASSLTPQETQYF. The chain couples TRBV9 to TRBJ2-5; D remains ambiguous. V lost 4 bases and J lost 2, with 9 bases in between. The CDR3 consists of 13 residues. Germline V gene data show CDR1 as SGDLS and CDR2 as YYNGEE.

The chain carries TRBV19 and TRBJ2-1, with 7 bases aligning to TRBD1. V trimming: 5 bases; J trimming: 0 bases; junction bases outside the gene matches: 4. Germline assignment: CDR1 LNHDA and CDR2 SQIVND (reference sequence). The CDR3 length is 15 residues. The CDR3 sequence is CASSLTGSSYNEQFF. The CDR3 DNA reads as TGTGCCAGTAGTTTGACAGGGAGCTCCTACAATGAGCAGTTCTTC.

The chain is built from TRBV28 and TRBJ2-2; 7 positions agree with TRBD1. Trimming removed 3 bases from V and 1 base from J; junction bases left unmatched: 8. Germline CDR1 reads MDHEN; CDR2 reads SYDVKM. The CDR3 is 17 residues long. CDR3 sequence: CASSFSGSGGNTGELFF. The CDR3 bases are TGTGCCAGCAGTTTTTCTGGCTCAGGGGGGAACACCGGGGAGCTGTTTTTT.

The CDR3 loop reads CASRDPTGPGQPQHF. The CDR3 DNA is TGCGCCAGCAGGGACCCAACGGGTCCAGGGCAGCCCCAGCATTTT. This chain connects TRBV10-2 to TRBJ1-5; TRBD1 is a possible D gene (5 bases). Trimming shortened V by 6 bases and J by 7 bases, and 19 bases separated the two germline ends. This CDR3 region has 15 residues. CDR1 WSHSY and CDR2 SAAADI come from the germline V gene.

The rearrangement uses TRBV14 and TRBJ2-5; D is perhaps TRBD1 or TRBD2 (5 bases each). Per germline, CDR1 SGHDN and CDR2 FVKESK. This CDR3 contains 15 residues. V was shortened by 4 bases and J by 5 bases, with 17 bases between the two germline ends. The CDR3 region has the DNA TGTGCCAGCAGCCCCCTAGGGGAGTTAAGGGAGACCCAGTACTTC. Its translation is CASSPLGELRETQYF.